This passage covers 30 T cell receptor beta chains from one sample sequenced in a study of cytomegalovirus exposure and HLA in healthy donors. Use of 60 Vbeta and 13 Jbeta primers characterized the PCR. Generated by immunoSEQ multiplex PCR, the TCRdb table keeps only in-frame clones and is missing some. Of around 150,000 clones listed, roughly 79% are singletons. Material for sequencing was PBMCs. The origin of the receptors is a male donor in good health and CMV-seronegative.

The chain joins TRBV15 to TRBJ2-3; TRBD2 matches 8 bases. CDR3 length: 16 amino acids. Germline V gene data show CDR1 as LNHNV and CDR2 as YYDKDF (reference sequence). V was clipped by 0 bases and J by 4 bases; unmatched bases: 6. In DNA form, the CDR3 reads TGTGCCACCAGCAGAGAGGCGGGGGGCAGGCCAGATACGCAGTATTTT. Translation gives CATSREAGGRPDTQYF.

The chain combines TRBV7-9 with TRBJ2-5; 8 positions agree with TRBD2. The CDR3 consists of 16 residues. J was trimmed by 5 bases and V by 2 bases; bases with no gene match: 10. The V gene's germline CDR1 is SEHNR and CDR2 FQNEAQ (reference sequence). DNA for the CDR3: TGTGCCAGCAGCTTAAAGGAGCGGGGGTTAGTTGAGACCCAGTACTTC. Translated, it gives CASSLKERGLVETQYF.

This chain joins TRBV7-8 and TRBJ2-3; D gene ambiguous. From germline, CDR1 is SGHVS and CDR2 FQNEAQ. V was pared by 2 bases and J by 5 bases, with 20 bases between. CDR3 length: 17 residues. CDR3 region: CASSLLAVASARDTQYF. Written as DNA, the CDR3 is TGTGCCAGCAGCTTATTGGCGGTAGCCTCCGCCCGAGATACGCAGTATTTT.

V and J are TRBV2 and TRBJ2-7, with a weak D call TRBD2 (7 bases). Looked up from germline, CDR1 is SNHLY and CDR2 is FYNNEI. The CDR3 extends over 13 amino acids. Between the trimmed V and J ends, which lost 8 bases and 3 bases, there was a span of 14 bases. The CDR3 protein is CASGGDKNYEQYF. CDR3 DNA sequence: TGTGCCAGCGGGGGGGACAAGAACTACGAGCAGTACTTC.

About this clone: A junction boundary mismatches the germline segment, possibly from a read error. This chain joins TRBV4-2 and TRBJ1-6, with 9 bases fitting TRBD1. Per the germline V gene, CDR1 is LGHNA and CDR2 is YNFKEQ. The CDR3 loop spans 19 amino acids. CDR3 in DNA: TGTGCCAGCAGCCATGAAACCGGGACAGGGAGCTCCCATAATTCACCCCTCCACTTT. The encoded protein is CASSHETGTGSSHNSPLHF.

This clone has only one observation. The genes are TRBV5-1 and TRBJ1-4, with D unresolved. Germline V gene data show CDR1 as SGHRS and CDR2 as YFSETQ. There are 14 residues in the CDR3. V gave up 1 base and J gave up 8 bases, with 12 bases separating them. The CDR3 reads CASSLLPGGEKLFF. In DNA form, the CDR3 reads TGCGCCAGCAGCTTGCTGCCGGGAGGGGAAAAACTGTTTTTT.

The rearrangement links TRBV6-4 to TRBJ2-1, with TRBD2 identical over 11 bases. The germline CDR1 and CDR2 sequences are MRHNA and SNTAGT. V trimming: 3 bases; J trimming: 2 bases; junction bases outside the gene matches: 0. This CDR3 is built from 15 residues. The CDR3 loop reads CASSETSGAYNEQFF. The CDR3 nucleotides are TGTGCCAGCAGTGAGACTAGCGGGGCCTACAATGAGCAGTTCTTC.

The V and J genes are TRBV5-1 and TRBJ2-1, with D possibly TRBD2 on 7 matching bases. The CDR3 totals 18 residues. Germline-derived CDR1 and CDR2 are SGHRS and YFSETQ. V shed 4 bases and J shed 6 bases, with 26 bases lying between them. CDR3 bases: TGCGCCAGCAGCACTTTTAGCGGGTCCACAGGGTTAGTCAATGAGCAGTTCTTC. Translation gives CASSTFSGSTGLVNEQFF.

The chain combines TRBV20-1 with TRBJ2-1; TRBD2 matches 8 bases. The CDR3 totals 11 residues. With V trimmed by 5 bases and J by 10 bases, 4 bases remained unmatched. Per the germline V gene, CDR1 is DFQATT and CDR2 is SNEGSKA (reference sequence). CDR3: CSADTSGEQFF. Written as DNA, the CDR3 is TGCAGTGCTGACACTAGCGGCGAGCAGTTCTTC.

The chain employs TRBV18 and TRBJ1-1, with D perhaps matching TRBD1 (5 bases). This CDR3 spans 14 amino acids. V was cut by 1 base and J by 1 base, with 7 bases left in between. Germline V gives CDR1 KGHSH, CDR2 LQKENI. The CDR3 nucleotides are TGTGCCAGCTCACCACAGGGGCAGAACACTGAAGCTTTCTTT. Translated, it gives CASSPQGQNTEAFF. Drawing the rest from reference TRBV18 and TRBJ1-1, the complete variable domain is NAGVMQNPRHLVRRRGQEARLRCSPMKGHSHVYWYRQLPEEGLKFMVYLQKENIIDESGMPKERFSAEFPKEGPSILRIQQVVRGDSAAYFCASSPQGQNTEAFFGQGTRLTVV.

The chain recombines TRBV10-3 with TRBJ2-7; TRBD1 agrees at 7 bases. The CDR3 consists of 13 residues. From germline, CDR1 is ENHRY and CDR2 SYGVKD. Trimming removed 6 bases from V and 4 bases from J; junction bases left unmatched: 6. CDR3 region: CAIRGQDTYEQYF. Here the CDR3 DNA reads TGTGCCATCAGAGGACAGGACACTTACGAGCAGTACTTC.

The rearrangement uses TRBV5-4 and TRBJ2-1; tentative D call: TRBD1 (6 bases). CDR1 is SGHNT, CDR2 YYREEE, per germline (reference sequence). V lost 6 bases and J 2 bases, leaving 12 bases between the germline ends. The CDR3 is 14 amino acids. In nucleotides, the CDR3 is TGTGCCAGCACCCTGGACAGAGCCTACAATGAGCAGTTCTTC. The encoded protein is CASTLDRAYNEQFF.

This clone was seen many times. The chain has TRBV6-5 and TRBJ2-3; TRBD1 is a possible D gene (6 bases). The length of the CDR3 is 12 residues. CDR1 and CDR2 from the germline V gene are MNHEY and SVGAGI. Trimming shortened V by 5 bases and J by 5 bases, and 8 bases separated the two germline ends. The CDR3 nucleotides read TGTGCCAGCAGTCTCAGGGGAGATACGCAGTATTTT. Translating gives CASSLRGDTQYF.

J is TRBJ1-5 and V is TRBV7-8, with D unclear. Per germline, CDR1 SGHVS and CDR2 FQNEAQ. CDR3 length: 14 residues. V lost 5 bases, J lost 5 bases, and 13 bases lay in between. The CDR3 reads CASSHDPTYQPQHF. In DNA form, the CDR3 reads TGTGCCAGCAGCCATGACCCGACATATCAGCCCCAGCATTTT.

The V call is TRBV13, the J call TRBJ1-1; 7 nucleotides match TRBD1. This CDR3 contains 14 residues. After removal of 0 bases from V and 4 bases from J, the junction contained 2 bases not matched to a gene. CDR1 is PRHDT and CDR2 is FYEKMQ in the germline V gene (reference sequence). DNA for the CDR3: TGTGCCAGCAGCTTAGGGGACAGGCCCACTGAAGCTTTCTTT. This codes for CASSLGDRPTEAFF. Combining the CDR3 with reference TRBV13 and TRBJ1-1 gives the whole variable domain AAGVIQSPRHLIKEKRETATLKCYPIPRHDTVYWYQQGPGQDPQFLISFYEKMQSDKGSIPDRFSAQQFSDYHSELNMSSLELGDSALYFCASSLGDRPTEAFFGQGTRLTVV.

J is TRBJ2-5 and V is TRBV21-1; the table's D call, TRBD1, was not checked against the DNA. TRBV21-1 is deemed a pseudogene. The CDR3 has 14 amino acids. The DNA of the CDR3 is TGTGCCAGCAGACCGACAGACCTTCAAGAGACCCAGTACTTC. Protein sequence: CASRPTDLQETQYF.

Of note for this clone: Different DNA sequences within this sample yield the same CDR3. The gene calls are TRBV6-5 and TRBJ1-1; 7 bases fit TRBD1. J lost 1 base, V lost 6 bases, and 2 bases had no gene match. CDR3 length: 13 residues. CDR1 is MNHEY, CDR2 SVGAGI, per germline. This CDR3 reads CASSTGANTEAFF. In DNA, the CDR3 is TGTGCCAGCAGCACAGGGGCGAACACTGAAGCTTTCTTT.

The chain recombines TRBV19 with TRBJ2-7; 12 bases are a match to TRBD2. There are 16 residues in the CDR3. The germline gives CDR1 LNHDA, CDR2 SQIVND (reference sequence). Trimming took 5 bases from V and 3 from J; bases not matched to a gene: 8. The CDR3 spells CASSSALAGGLYEQYF. The CDR3 DNA reads TGTGCCAGTAGTTCCGCGCTAGCGGGGGGGCTCTACGAGCAGTACTTC.

A remark on this clone: The junction departs from germline at one end; a sequencing error may be responsible. The J gene is TRBJ1-1, the V gene TRBV7-9; 10 positions agree with TRBD1. The CDR3 runs 12 residues. From germline, CDR1 is SEHNR and CDR2 FQNEAQ (reference sequence). The CDR3 nucleotides read TGTGCCATCATAACCGGGACAGGGGCCGCCTTGTTT. As protein: CAIITGTGAALF.

This sequence joins TRBV19 and TRBJ2-2; 11 nucleotides match TRBD1. The CDR3 covers 15 residues. Germline CDR1 and CDR2: LNHDA and SQIVND (reference sequence). The V segment lost 4 bases and the J segment 4 bases; nucleotides outside the gene matches: 2. The CDR3 is CASSRGQGGTGELFF. The CDR3 DNA reads TGTGCCAGTAGTAGGGGACAGGGGGGCACCGGGGAGCTGTTTTTT.

The chain uses TRBV27 and TRBJ2-7, with 9 bases fitting TRBD1. The J segment lost 3 bases and the V segment lost 4 bases, leaving 4 bases of the junction unmatched. This CDR3 is built from 14 residues. Germline CDR1 is MNHEY and CDR2 is SMNVEV (reference sequence). The CDR3 DNA follows: TGTGCCAGCAGTTCGGGACAGGGTCACTACGAGCAGTACTTC. Amino acid sequence: CASSSGQGHYEQYF.

This clone is a singleton in its sample. The chain combines TRBV5-1 with TRBJ2-3; 9 bases align to TRBD2. Trimming took 0 bases from V and 4 from J; bases not matched to a gene: 6. This CDR3 has 16 residues. Germline V CDR1 and CDR2: SGHRS, YFSETQ. The CDR3 sequence is CASSLGRGGAPDTQYF. Written as DNA, the CDR3 is TGCGCCAGCAGCTTGGGGCGGGGGGGCGCCCCAGATACGCAGTATTTT.

The chain recombines TRBV18 with TRBJ1-4; 7 bases map to TRBD1. V was clipped by 5 bases and J by 8 bases; unmatched bases: 5. CDR3 length: 13 residues. The germline V gene encodes CDR1 KGHSH and CDR2 LQKENI. The CDR3 DNA reads as TGTGCCAGCTCAAGGGGGCACAGGGAAAAACTGTTTTTT. This codes for CASSRGHREKLFF.

This clone was observed a few times. J is TRBJ2-5 and V is TRBV5-1; 7 bases align to TRBD2. Germline CDR1 is SGHRS and CDR2 is YFSETQ. V trimming: 4 bases; J trimming: 2 bases; junction bases outside the gene matches: 5. The CDR3 is 14 amino acids. The CDR3 DNA is TGCGCCAGCAGCCCCCCTAGCGGACAAGAGACCCAGTACTTC. Protein: CASSPPSGQETQYF.

The gene calls are TRBV29-1 and TRBJ1-2; a weak D match, TRBD1 (6 bases). The V gene lost 6 bases and the J gene lost 7 bases, with 21 bases spanning the gap. In germline, CDR1 is SQVTM, CDR2 ANQGSEA. The CDR3 has 14 residues. The CDR3 DNA reads TGCAGCGTCCCGGACAGATCACGACGGGGTGGCTACACCTTC. It translates to CSVPDRSRRGGYTF.

The chain employs TRBV11-3 and TRBJ1-4; 8 nucleotides match TRBD1. The CDR3 has 13 residues. Germline loops: CDR1 SGHNT, CDR2 YENEEA. After removal of 3 bases from V and 10 bases from J, the junction contained 4 bases not matched to a gene. The CDR3 DNA reads as TGTGCCAGCAGCTTTGGACAGGGCGGAAAACTGTTTTTT. Translated, it gives CASSFGQGGKLFF. Drawing the rest from reference TRBV11-3 and TRBJ1-4, the complete variable domain is EAGVVQSPRYKIIEKKQPVAFWCNPISGHNTLYWYLQNLGQGPELLIRYENEEAVDDSQLPKDRFSAERLKGVDSTLKIQPAELGDSAVYLCASSFGQGGKLFFGSGTQLSVL.

This chain links TRBV7-2 with TRBJ2-7, with D possibly TRBD2 on 5 matching bases. Germline loops: CDR1 SGHTA, CDR2 FQGNSA. The CDR3 covers 15 residues. V was shortened by 2 bases and J by 6 bases, with 17 bases between the two germline ends. In nucleotides, the CDR3 is TGTGCCAGCAGCTTATCCGGACTTCAACTCTCCGAGCAGTACTTC. Amino acid sequence: CASSLSGLQLSEQYF.

The CDR3 spells CASSLADPGMNTEAFF. CDR3 DNA: TGTGCCAGCAGCTTAGCGGATCCAGGCATGAACACTGAAGCTTTCTTT. The rearrangement links TRBV7-8 to TRBJ1-1; D is unclear. Trimming shortened V by 0 bases and J by 0 bases, and 11 bases separated the two germline ends. The CDR3 contains 16 residues. The germline gives CDR1 SGHVS, CDR2 FQNEAQ.

The chain couples TRBV27 to TRBJ1-1; 7 positions match TRBD1. This CDR3 is 15 amino acids long. The junction had 9 bases not matched to a gene; V was cut back by 2 bases and J by 6 bases. CDR1 MNHEY and CDR2 SMNVEV come from the germline V gene (reference sequence). The CDR3 bases are TGTGCCAGCAGTTTAAGGGGGCCGGGGATGGCTGAAGCTTTCTTT. The encoded protein is CASSLRGPGMAEAFF.

This clone was picked up a small number of times. The V and J genes are TRBV5-6 and TRBJ1-2, with 9 positions matching TRBD1. Per germline, CDR1 SGHDT and CDR2 YYEEEE. The length of the CDR3 is 16 residues. V shed 6 bases and J 5 bases; nucleotides not matched to a gene: 14. The CDR3 is CASTRGTGQDLYGYTF. The DNA of the CDR3 is TGTGCCAGCACCAGAGGGACAGGGCAGGACCTTTATGGCTACACCTTC.